The rows below give T cell receptor beta chains drawn from one sample of a study of T cell repertoires in cytomegalovirus infection. TCRdb re-derived calls from the reads in MiXCR, one entry per CDR3 protein. The data show fewer than 300,000 distinct CDR3 sequences, with under 30% seen just once and around 13% held by the top ten. What was sequenced was PBMCs. All receptors come from a human donor in good health (CMV status not recorded). Some clones in this sample may be carry-over from other donors' samples. Each CDR3 is given with its conserved first and last residue. Fields, in order: D gene, V gene, J gene, clone size, CDR3 protein, CDR3 DNA. D genes are given only for firm matches. Clone size is shown for a subset of rows, as once, few, many or a class of expanded clone.

-	TRBV7-2	TRBJ2-5	many	CASSPSGTRTPETQYF	TGTGCCAGCAGCCCCTCCGGGACTCGGACTCCAGAGACCCAGTACTTC
-	TRBV5-6	TRBJ1-1	-	CASSPAGVLTEAFF	TGTGCCAGCAGCCCGGCGGGGGTTCTCACTGAAGCTTTCTTT
TRBD2	TRBV28	TRBJ2-7	-	CASSSPPGLRYEQYF	TGTGCCAGCAGTTCCCCCCCGGGACTACGTTACGAGCAGTACTTC
-	TRBV28	TRBJ1-6	few	CASSRDGRPYNSPLHF	TGTGCCAGCAGCCGTGACGGGAGACCCTATAATTCACCCCTCCACTTT
-	TRBV11-2	TRBJ2-7	-	CASSLVFLGEQYF	TGTGCCAGCAGCTTAGTATTCCTGGGCGAGCAGTACTTC
-	TRBV19	TRBJ1-2	-	CASTRQTENYGYTF	TGTGCCAGTACCCGACAGACTGAAAACTATGGCTACACCTTC
-	TRBV28	TRBJ2-7	-	CASSLLAGRYEQYF	TGTGCCAGCAGTTTATTGGCGGGGCGCTACGAGCAGTACTTC
-	TRBV7-2	TRBJ1-2	many	CASSLRAPANYGYTF	TGTGCCAGCAGCTTACGAGCCCCTGCTAACTATGGCTACACCTTC
TRBD2	TRBV7-3	TRBJ2-1	many	CASSLTPGGYNEQFF	TGTGCCAGCAGCTTAACCCCGGGGGGTTACAATGAGCAGTTCTTC
TRBD1	TRBV6-6	TRBJ2-3	few	CASSYRGQGTDTQYF	TGTGCCAGCAGTTACCGGGGACAGGGCACAGATACGCAGTATTTT
-	TRBV12-3/TRBV12-4	TRBJ2-1	-	CASGFPLRVGNEQFF	TGTGCCAGCGGTTTCCCGCTCCGTGTGGGCAATGAGCAGTTCTTC
TRBD2	TRBV20-1	TRBJ2-7	-	CSARSLTRGGYEQYF	TGCAGTGCTAGGAGCCTTACGCGGGGGGGCTACGAGCAGTACTTC
-	TRBV9	TRBJ2-7	-	CASSVRDRGMENEQYF	TGTGCCAGCAGCGTAAGGGATAGAGGGATGGAAAACGAGCAGTACTTC
-	TRBV11-2	TRBJ1-2	-	CASSSLGVPGYTF	TGTGCCAGCAGCTCCCTGGGGGTCCCAGGCTACACCTTC
-	TRBV29-1	TRBJ2-4	-	CSVPDRFGKNIQYF	TGCAGCGTCCCCGACAGGTTTGGCAAAAACATTCAGTACTTC
-	TRBV9	TRBJ2-3	once	CASSTYVADTQYF	TGTGCCAGCAGCACATATGTAGCAGATACGCAGTATTTT
-	TRBV7-2	TRBJ2-1	many	CASSTDFGDEQFF	TGTGCCAGCAGCACGGACTTCGGGGATGAGCAGTTCTTC
-	TRBV7-6	TRBJ2-7	-	CASSTGQPRSYEQYF	TGTGCCAGCAGCACCGGACAGCCTCGCTCCTACGAGCAGTACTTC
-	TRBV7-8	TRBJ1-3	few	CASSFRGGGNTIYF	TGTGCCAGCAGCTTCAGGGGTGGTGGAAACACCATATATTTT
-	TRBV30	TRBJ1-2	-	CAWQRGSGPSHSRGYTF	TGTGCCTGGCAAAGGGGATCCGGACCGTCTCATTCTCGAGGCTACACCTTC
TRBD2	TRBV6-6	TRBJ2-2	few	CASSYKRGSTGELFF	TGTGCCAGCAGTTACAAGCGGGGGAGCACCGGGGAGCTGTTTTTT
-	TRBV7-9	TRBJ2-1	-	CASSLRDLGRTYNEQFF	TGTGCCAGCAGCCTCAGGGACTTGGGACGGACCTACAATGAGCAGTTCTTC